The 12 T cell receptor beta chains reported below all come from one sample, sequenced in a study of cytomegalovirus exposure and HLA in healthy donors. The study ran its PCR with 60 Vbeta and 13 Jbeta primers. Method: immunoSEQ multiplex PCR; TCRdb's copy keeps in-frame clones and lacks some. The sample lists approximately 150,000 clones; approximately 81% were seen once. The sample taken for sequencing was PBMCs. The receptors originated from a woman aged 40 to 49 in good health and CMV-seropositive.

The chain links TRBV6-5 to TRBJ1-4; D gene ambiguous. With 2 bases removed from V and 6 bases from J, the gap between germline ends came to 10 bases. Germline V gives CDR1 MNHEY, CDR2 SVGAGI. The CDR3 has 14 amino acids. The CDR3 region is CASSYRRRDEKLFF. DNA for the CDR3: TGTGCCAGCAGTTACCGCAGGCGCGATGAAAAACTGTTTTTT.

The V gene is TRBV27, the J gene TRBJ2-3; tentative D call: TRBD2 (5 bases). This CDR3 is built from 19 residues. CDR1 and CDR2 (germline): MNHEY, SMNVEV (reference sequence). The V end was cut by 0 bases, the J end by 1 base, with 20 bases between. The CDR3 DNA follows: TGTGCCAGCAGTTTATCCTCCGACGGACTGAATATTCGCACAGATACGCAGTATTTT. Translation: CASSLSSDGLNIRTDTQYF.

CDR3 nucleotides: TGTGCCAGTCGCCTAAGACTAGCGGGAGTTTTAGGAACCGGGGAGCTGTTTTTT. Translation: CASRLRLAGVLGTGELFF. V usage is TRBV19 and J usage is TRBJ2-2; 12 bases align to TRBD2. Germline V gene data show CDR1 as LNHDA and CDR2 as SQIVND (reference sequence). V shed 8 bases, J shed 5 bases, and the junction held 15 bases outside the gene matches. The CDR3 spans 18 residues.

DNA of the CDR3: TGTGCCACCCCGACTCGAGCGGGGGAGACTGAAGCTTTCTTT. Its protein is CATPTRAGETEAFF. The J gene is TRBJ1-1, the V gene TRBV28, with a tentative D call TRBD1 (5 bases). V lost 10 bases, J lost 5 bases, and 20 bases lay in between. The germline CDR1 and CDR2 sequences are MDHEN and SYDVKM. CDR3 size: 14 residues.

The V gene is TRBV6-5, the J gene TRBJ1-6; TRBD1 matches 8 bases. CDR1 MNHEY and CDR2 SVGAGI come from the germline V gene. The V gene end was trimmed by 6 bases and the J gene end by 8 bases; junction bases not matched to a gene: 9. The CDR3 is 15 residues long. Written as DNA, the CDR3 is TGTGCCAGCAGCCGTGGACAGGGAGGATATTCACCCCTCCACTTT. This sequence encodes CASSRGQGGYSPLHF.

The rearrangement uses TRBV6-4 and TRBJ2-3, with TRBD1 matching over 9 bases. V lost 3 bases to trimming and J lost 14 bases; unmatched junction nucleotides: 9. The CDR3 sequence is 13 residues long. The germline V gene has CDR1 MRHNA and CDR2 SNTAGT. CDR3 in DNA: TGTGCCAGCAGTGAGTGGGGACAGGGCCAGCGGTATTTT. Its protein is CASSEWGQGQRYF.

This rearrangement joins TRBV25-1 to TRBJ2-5, with 7 bases matching TRBD2. Germline CDR1 MGHDK, CDR2 SYGVNS. The CDR3 extends over 13 amino acids. Trimming removed 4 bases from V and 5 bases from J; junction bases left unmatched: 4. The chain's CDR3 is CASSVTSAETQYF. CDR3 DNA: TGTGCCAGCAGTGTTACTAGCGCCGAGACCCAGTACTTC.

Concerning this clone itself: Within the sample, other DNA sequences also encode this same CDR3. The chain has TRBV7-3 and TRBJ1-5, with TRBD1 matching over 7 bases. The CDR3 is 13 amino acids. Trimming took 5 bases from V and 7 from J; bases not matched to a gene: 5. Germline values: CDR1 SGHTA, CDR2 FQGTGA. The CDR3 nucleotides are TGTGCCAGCAGCCTCGACAGGGACCAGCCCCAGCATTTT. Protein sequence: CASSLDRDQPQHF.

The J gene is TRBJ2-3, the V gene TRBV7-3, with D uncertain. This CDR3 has 12 amino acids. Germline V CDR1 and CDR2: SGHTA, FQGTGA. Trimming pared 5 bases from V and 0 bases from J, leaving 3 bases between. The CDR3 region is CASSPSTDTQYF. CDR3 bases: TGTGCCAGCAGCCCTAGCACAGATACGCAGTATTTT.

The chain uses TRBV27 and TRBJ2-7; TRBD1 might be the D (6 bases). The CDR3 extends over 15 amino acids. CDR1 and CDR2 (germline): MNHEY, SMNVEV (reference sequence). The V end lost 5 bases, the J end lost 8 bases, and 22 bases lay between the germline ends. Here the CDR3 DNA reads TGTGCCAGCAGTACCACGGGACGGGTGGGGGACAAGCAGTACTTC. This translates into CASSTTGRVGDKQYF.

This clone was seen a single time. The V call is TRBV30, the J call TRBJ1-4; D call uncertain. The CDR3 length is 12 residues. Germline V gene sequence: CDR1 GTSNPN, CDR2 SVGIG (reference sequence). Trimming pared 0 bases from V and 7 bases from J, leaving 6 bases between. The CDR3 reads CAWSVPGEKLFF. DNA for the CDR3: TGTGCCTGGAGTGTACCCGGTGAAAAACTGTTTTTT.

The genes are TRBV2 and TRBJ2-3; the D is unclear. The CDR3 has 13 residues. Germline assignment: CDR1 SNHLY and CDR2 FYNNEI. Trimming cost V 4 bases and J 2 bases, with 7 bases left between them. The CDR3 DNA sequence: TGTGCCAGCAGTGTACTGATCACAGATACGCAGTATTTT. This gives the protein CASSVLITDTQYF. The full variable domain, completed using reference TRBV2 and TRBJ2-3, is EPEVTQTPSHQVTQMGQEVILRCVPISNHLYFYWYRQILGQKVEFLVSFYNNEISEKSEIFDDQFSVERPDGSNFTLKIRSTKLEDSAMYFCASSVLITDTQYFGPGTRLTVL.